The 14 T cell receptor delta chains in this list originate from one sample, sequenced in a study of Vδ1+ human thymocytes. Study results and caveats: Thymic TRG and TRD repertoires appeared highly polyclonal, with Gaussian CDR3 length distributions.

No antigens are known for them. RNA was extracted from the cells and then reverse transcribed. CDR3 amplicons came from multiplex PCR with pooled V-gene forward and constant-region reverse primers. TCRdb redid clone calling on the multiplex PCR reads using CATT. The sample includes around 24,000 delta-chain clones, around 32% seen only once; the top ten take about 1.4%. Material: Vdelta1+ gamma-delta thymocytes from the thymus. Sample subset: FACS-sorted CD3+ TCRalphabeta- TCRVdelta1+ TCRVdelta2- thymocytes. The origin of the receptors is a boy under three years old who had congenital heart surgery.

With regard to this clone: This CDR3 is also generated by other DNA sequences in the sample. This rearrangement joins TRDV1 to TRDJ1; 12 bases agree with TRDD3. J gave up 8 bases and V 4 bases, and 35 bases lay outside the gene matches. Looked up from germline, CDR1 is TSWWSYY and CDR2 is QGS. The CDR3 runs to 24 residues. The CDR3 protein is CALGGPLAFLDAGGYAVRLLKLIF. The CDR3 region has the DNA TGTGCTCTTGGGGGACCTCTAGCCTTCCTGGACGCTGGGGGATACGCAGTGCGGCTGCTAAAACTCATCTTT.

With respect to this clone: Possible read error: a much larger clone is one base away. The rearrangement links TRDV2 to TRDJ3, with D maybe TRDD3 (5 bases). Germline-derived CDR1 and CDR2 are GEAIGNYY and EKD. The CDR3 extends over 17 amino acids. The CDR3 spells CACATGIRVWDTRQMFF. DNA of the CDR3: TGTGCCTGTGCCACCGGTATACGCGTCTGGGACACCCGACAGATGTTTTTC.

This clone was detected once. This chain links TRDV1 with TRDJ1; 7 bases map to TRDD2. Germline V gene data show CDR1 as TSWWSYY and CDR2 as QGS. V was pared by 5 bases and J by 2 bases, with 14 bases of the junction left unmatched. The CDR3 covers 17 residues. CDR3 region: CALGTILPHTLTDKLIF. The CDR3 DNA is TGTGCTCTTGGGACTATCCTTCCTCATACTCTAACCGATAAACTCATCTTT.

This clone is medium-sized by share. Other DNA sequences in the sample encode the same CDR3. V gene TRDV1 combines with J gene TRDJ1; D gene uncertain. The CDR3 is 15 residues long. Between the trimmed V and J ends, which lost 0 bases and 8 bases, there was a span of 16 bases. The germline CDR1 and CDR2 sequences are TSWWSYY and QGS. The CDR3 reads CALGELGLGPPKLIF. The CDR3 DNA reads TGTGCTCTTGGGGAACTAGGCCTAGGCCCGCCCAAACTCATCTTT.

Judged by abundance, this clone is medium-sized. The chain recombines TRDV1 with TRDJ1; 7 bases map to TRDD3. Germline CDR1 is TSWWSYY and CDR2 is QGS. V lost 3 bases and J lost 0; bases outside the gene matches: 19. The CDR3 consists of 20 residues. The CDR3 nucleotides read TGTGCTCTTGGGGATCGCCTCAATGGGGGGACTGGGGATTACACCGATAAACTCATCTTT. This sequence encodes CALGDRLNGGTGDYTDKLIF.

This clone was observed once. The gene calls are TRDV1 and TRDJ1, with a possible D match to TRDD3 (6 bases). This CDR3 contains 17 residues. V dropped 2 bases and J dropped 0 bases, with 16 bases sitting between them. Germline V gene lookup returns CDR1 TSWWSYY and CDR2 QGS. CDR3 loop: CALGEKGGTRYTDKLIF. The CDR3 DNA reads TGTGCTCTTGGGGAAAAGGGGGGGACCCGGTACACCGATAAACTCATCTTT.

In this sample, this clone turned up a few times. V is TRDV1 and J is TRDJ1; 10 bases are shared with TRDD3. The V gene's germline CDR1 is TSWWSYY and CDR2 QGS. The ends lost 5 bases at V and 0 bases at J; junction bases unmatched: 30. The CDR3 runs to 24 residues. CDR3 sequence: CALGPTLATATGGSYLLYTDKLIF. The CDR3 nucleotides are TGTGCTCTTGGGCCGACCTTGGCTACGGCTACTGGGGGATCCTACCTGCTTTACACCGATAAACTCATCTTT.

This chain uses TRDV1 with TRDJ1, with 10 bases lining up with TRDD3. V trimming: 6 bases; J trimming: 0 bases; junction bases outside the gene matches: 34. This CDR3 is 25 amino acids long. Germline V gives CDR1 TSWWSYY, CDR2 QGS. CDR3 amino acids: CALGTPTRPASTVLGDRRYTDKLIF. CDR3 nucleotide sequence: TGTGCTCTTGGCACGCCTACGCGGCCTGCTTCCACCGTACTGGGGGATCGGCGGTACACCGATAAACTCATCTTT.

This clone was seen a handful of times. The chain combines TRDV1 with TRDJ1; no clear D. The CDR3 has 13 amino acids. V lost 8 bases to trimming and J lost 10 bases, with 20 bases between them. From germline, CDR1 is TSWWSYY and CDR2 QGS. CDR3 DNA: TGTGCTCTTCAAGGATTCCCCTTACGAAGACTCATCTTT. Protein sequence: CALQGFPLRRLIF.

The V and J genes are TRDV1 and TRDJ1; 8 bases are a match to TRDD2. The V segment lost 2 bases and the J segment 0 bases; nucleotides outside the gene matches: 8. The CDR3 consists of 17 residues. CDR1 TSWWSYY and CDR2 QGS come from the germline V gene. In DNA, the CDR3 is TGTGCTCTTGGGGAAGGCCTTCCTATCGGAGACACCGATAAACTCATCTTT. This encodes CALGEGLPIGDTDKLIF.

Worth noting for this clone: This sample also contains other DNA sequences that code for the same CDR3. The chain carries TRDV1 and TRDJ1, with D tentatively TRDD3 (6 bases). The CDR3 has 19 amino acids. Deletions cut 0 bases from V and 0 bases from J, with 20 bases between. Germline values: CDR1 TSWWSYY, CDR2 QGS. In DNA, the CDR3 is TGTGCTCTTGGGGAACTCGTATTTGGTACTGGGCGATACACCGATAAACTCATCTTT. Its translation is CALGELVFGTGRYTDKLIF.

Details on this clone: A read error may explain this, as a much larger clone is one base away. This same CDR3 is encoded by further DNA sequences in the sample. The rearrangement links TRDV2 to TRDJ3, with 9 bases matching TRDD3. The CDR3 totals 24 residues. The germline CDR1 and CDR2 sequences are GEAIGNYY and EKD. For the CDR3, the DNA is TGCGCCTGTGGCCGGAAGTCTTATTCGGGGATACGCTCCCTGAGCTCCTGGGACACCCGACAGATGTTTTTC. Amino acids: CACGRKSYSGIRSLSSWDTRQMFF.

To note about this clone: Given a much more abundant clone one base away, this may be a read error. Other nucleotide sequences from this sample produce the same CDR3. The chain employs TRDV1 and TRDJ1; 9 bases are shared with TRDD3. J was trimmed by 8 bases and V by 9 bases; bases with no gene match: 16. CDR3 length: 15 residues. Germline CDR1 reads TSWWSYY; CDR2 reads QGS. The CDR3 region has the DNA TGTGCTCTCGGGACACATGGGGAACTGGGGGAGAAACTCATCTTT. Amino acid sequence: CALGTHGELGEKLIF.

With regard to this clone: One end of the junction fails to match germline, which may point to a read error. In the same sample, other DNA sequences code for this CDR3. The chain has TRDV1 and TRDJ1; possible D gene TRDD3, 5 bases. Germline CDR1 is TSWWSYY and CDR2 is QGS. This CDR3 has 18 amino acids. CDR3 DNA: TGTGCTCTTGGGGAACTCGAGGGTATACGCGGCCGCGGCGATAAACTCATCTTC. This sequence encodes CALGELEGIRGRGDKLIF.